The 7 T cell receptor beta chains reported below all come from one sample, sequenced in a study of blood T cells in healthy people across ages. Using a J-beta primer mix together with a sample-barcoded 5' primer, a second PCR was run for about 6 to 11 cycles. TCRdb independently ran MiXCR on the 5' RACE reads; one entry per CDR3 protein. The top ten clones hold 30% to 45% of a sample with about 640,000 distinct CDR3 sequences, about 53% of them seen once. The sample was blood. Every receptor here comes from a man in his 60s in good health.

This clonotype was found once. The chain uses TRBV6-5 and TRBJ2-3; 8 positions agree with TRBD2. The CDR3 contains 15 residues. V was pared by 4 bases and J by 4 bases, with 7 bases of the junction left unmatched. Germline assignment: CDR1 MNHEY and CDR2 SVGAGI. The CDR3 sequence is CASSLSGTSADTQYF. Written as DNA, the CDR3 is TGTGCCAGCAGTTTATCCGGGACTAGTGCAGATACGCAGTATTTT.

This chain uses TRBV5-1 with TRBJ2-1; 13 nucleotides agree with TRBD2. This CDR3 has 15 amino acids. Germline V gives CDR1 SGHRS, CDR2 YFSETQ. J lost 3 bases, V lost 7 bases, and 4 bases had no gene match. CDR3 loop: CASGLAGADYNEQFF. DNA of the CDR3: TGCGCCAGCGGACTAGCGGGGGCCGACTACAATGAGCAGTTCTTC.

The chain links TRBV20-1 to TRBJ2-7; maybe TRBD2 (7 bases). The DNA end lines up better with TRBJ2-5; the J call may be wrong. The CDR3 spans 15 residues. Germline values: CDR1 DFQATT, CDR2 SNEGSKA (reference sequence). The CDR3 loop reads CSARITGRVRETQYF. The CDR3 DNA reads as TGCAGTGCTAGAATAACAGGGAGGGTGAGGGAGACCCAGTACTTC.

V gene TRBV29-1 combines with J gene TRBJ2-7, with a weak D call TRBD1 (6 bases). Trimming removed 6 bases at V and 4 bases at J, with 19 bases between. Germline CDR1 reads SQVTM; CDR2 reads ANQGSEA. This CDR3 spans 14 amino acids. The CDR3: CSVGQTLTGYEQYF. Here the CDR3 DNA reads TGCAGCGTAGGACAGACCCTGACGGGGTACGAGCAGTACTTC.

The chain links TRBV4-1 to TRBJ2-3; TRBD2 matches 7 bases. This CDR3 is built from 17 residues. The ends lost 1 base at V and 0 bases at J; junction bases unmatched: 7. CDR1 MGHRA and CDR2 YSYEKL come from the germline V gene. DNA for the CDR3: TGCGCCAGCAGCCAAGGCTCAGCGGGGCTCAGCACAGATACGCAGTATTTT. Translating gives CASSQGSAGLSTDTQYF.

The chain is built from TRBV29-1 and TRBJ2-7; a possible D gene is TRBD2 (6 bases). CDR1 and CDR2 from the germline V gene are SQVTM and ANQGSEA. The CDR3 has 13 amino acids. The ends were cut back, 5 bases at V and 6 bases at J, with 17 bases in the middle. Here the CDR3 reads CSVTREEGSEQYF. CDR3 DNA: TGCAGCGTTACCCGCGAGGAGGGCTCCGAGCAGTACTTC.

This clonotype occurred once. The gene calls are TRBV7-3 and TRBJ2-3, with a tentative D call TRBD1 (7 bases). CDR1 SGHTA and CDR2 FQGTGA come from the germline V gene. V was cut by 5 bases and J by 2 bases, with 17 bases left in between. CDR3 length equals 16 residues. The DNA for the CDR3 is TGTGCCAGCAGCCCGCGGGACAGACATTACACAGATACGCAGTATTTT. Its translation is CASSPRDRHYTDTQYF.